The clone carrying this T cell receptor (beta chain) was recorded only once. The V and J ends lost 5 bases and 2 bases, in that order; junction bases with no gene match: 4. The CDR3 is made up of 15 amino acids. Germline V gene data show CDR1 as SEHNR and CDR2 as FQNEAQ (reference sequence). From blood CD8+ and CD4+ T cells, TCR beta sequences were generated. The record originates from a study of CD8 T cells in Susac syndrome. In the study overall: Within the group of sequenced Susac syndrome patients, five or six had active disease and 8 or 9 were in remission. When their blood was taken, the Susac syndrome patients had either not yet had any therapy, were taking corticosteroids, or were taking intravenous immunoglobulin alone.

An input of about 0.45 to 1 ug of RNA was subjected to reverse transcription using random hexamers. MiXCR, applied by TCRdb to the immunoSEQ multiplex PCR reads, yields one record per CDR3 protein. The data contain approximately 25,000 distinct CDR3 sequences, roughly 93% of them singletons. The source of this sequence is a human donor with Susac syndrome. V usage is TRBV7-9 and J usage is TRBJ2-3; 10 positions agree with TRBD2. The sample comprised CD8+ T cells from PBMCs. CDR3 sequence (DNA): TGTGCCAGCAGCACCGGACTAGCGGTCACAGATACGCAGTATTTT. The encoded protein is CASSTGLAVTDTQYF. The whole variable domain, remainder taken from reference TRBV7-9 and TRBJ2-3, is DTGVSQNPRHKITKRGQNVTFRCDPISEHNRLYWYRQTLGQGPEFLTYFQNEAQLEKSRLLSDRFSAERPKGSFSTLEIQRTEQGDSAMYLCASSTGLAVTDTQYFGPGTRLTVL.